These T cell receptor beta chains were read from a single sample in a study of blood T cell repertoires in COVID-19. Generated by immunoSEQ multiplex PCR, the TCRdb table keeps only in-frame clones and is missing some. The sample includes approximately 130,000 clones, around 85% seen only once; the top ten take around 4%. Sequenced sample: peripheral blood. The source is a human donor in a cohort sampled during active COVID-19. CDR3s include the opening cysteine and the closing phenylalanine or tryptophan. A D gene is named only where the DNA matches it firmly. Clone sizes are given selectively: once, few, many, or a class where the clone is expanded.

clone size: .; D gene: .; V gene: TRBV7-6; J gene: TRBJ1-1; CDR3 protein: CASSLIEKPRGWNTEAFF; CDR3 DNA: TGTGCCAGCAGCTTAATAGAGAAACCCAGGGGTTGGAACACTGAAGCTTTCTTT
clone size: .; D gene: TRBD1; V gene: TRBV19; J gene: TRBJ1-2; CDR3 protein: CASGAQGAGNYGYTF; CDR3 DNA: TGTGCTTCCGGTGCACAGGGGGCGGGAAACTATGGCTACACCTTC
clone size: once; D gene: .; V gene: TRBV2; J gene: TRBJ1-1; CDR3 protein: CASSGTASNTEAFF; CDR3 DNA: TGTGCCAGCAGCGGAACAGCATCGAACACTGAAGCTTTCTTT
clone size: .; D gene: .; V gene: TRBV4-3; J gene: TRBJ1-1; CDR3 protein: CASSQDRPGGIAFTEAFF; CDR3 DNA: TGCGCCAGCAGCCAAGATCGACCTGGGGGGATCGCTTTCACTGAAGCTTTCTTT
clone size: .; D gene: .; V gene: TRBV19; J gene: TRBJ1-2; CDR3 protein: CASSIRRGRDYGYTF; CDR3 DNA: TGTGCCAGTAGTATAAGGCGGGGGCGCGACTATGGCTACACCTTC
clone size: few; D gene: .; V gene: TRBV7-6; J gene: TRBJ1-5; CDR3 protein: CASSLGRNQPQHF; CDR3 DNA: TGTGCCAGCAGTCTGGGCCGCAATCAGCCCCAGCATTTT
clone size: .; D gene: TRBD1; V gene: TRBV6-1; J gene: TRBJ2-7; CDR3 protein: CASSEGRTGDTYEQYF; CDR3 DNA: TGTGCCAGCAGTGAGGGTCGGACAGGAGACACCTACGAGCAGTACTTC
clone size: .; D gene: .; V gene: TRBV19; J gene: TRBJ1-3; CDR3 protein: CASSGTRGFSSSGNTIYF; CDR3 DNA: TGTGCCAGTAGTGGAACGAGAGGTTTTAGCTCTTCTGGAAACACCATATATTTT
clone size: .; D gene: TRBD1; V gene: TRBV19; J gene: TRBJ1-2; CDR3 protein: CASSPAGGISGYTF; CDR3 DNA: TGTGCCAGTAGTCCGGCAGGGGGTATTAGTGGCTACACCTTC
clone size: .; D gene: TRBD1; V gene: TRBV5-1; J gene: TRBJ2-2; CDR3 protein: CASSPDRVDTGELFF; CDR3 DNA: TGCGCCAGCAGCCCGGACAGGGTGGACACCGGGGAGCTGTTTTTT
clone size: .; D gene: TRBD1; V gene: TRBV28; J gene: TRBJ1-1; CDR3 protein: CASSSTGAAYTEAFF; CDR3 DNA: TGTGCCAGCAGTTCAACAGGGGCTGCGTACACTGAAGCTTTCTTT
clone size: .; D gene: .; V gene: TRBV14; J gene: TRBJ1-2; CDR3 protein: CASSQGEIRGYTF; CDR3 DNA: TGTGCCAGCAGCCAAGGCGAGATACGGGGCTACACCTTC
clone size: once; D gene: TRBD2; V gene: TRBV9; J gene: TRBJ2-3; CDR3 protein: CASSPWGSSGRVGADTQYF; CDR3 DNA: TGTGCCAGCAGCCCTTGGGGGTCTAGCGGGAGAGTCGGGGCAGATACGCAGTATTTT
clone size: .; D gene: TRBD2; V gene: TRBV7-8; J gene: TRBJ2-2; CDR3 protein: CASSLVGRGAVAGELFF; CDR3 DNA: TGTGCCAGCAGCTTAGTTGGGCGGGGGGCCGTCGCCGGGGAGCTGTTTTTT
clone size: few; D gene: TRBD1; V gene: TRBV19; J gene: TRBJ1-5; CDR3 protein: CASSIGGGSGNQPQHF; CDR3 DNA: TGTGCCAGTAGTATTGGAGGGGGCTCAGGCAATCAGCCCCAGCATTTT
clone size: .; D gene: TRBD2; V gene: TRBV2; J gene: TRBJ2-1; CDR3 protein: CASSWGGSYNEQFF; CDR3 DNA: TGTGCCAGCAGTTGGGGAGGGTCCTACAATGAGCAGTTCTTC
clone size: .; D gene: .; V gene: TRBV15; J gene: TRBJ1-1; CDR3 protein: CATGGLGTEAFF; CDR3 DNA: TGTGCCACCGGTGGGCTCGGCACTGAAGCTTTCTTT
clone size: once; D gene: .; V gene: TRBV7-2; J gene: TRBJ2-5; CDR3 protein: CASSLGQTGHGETQYF; CDR3 DNA: TGTGCCAGCAGCTTAGGACAGACAGGACACGGAGAGACCCAGTACTTC
clone size: .; D gene: .; V gene: TRBV7-9; J gene: TRBJ2-7; CDR3 protein: CASRPGASSYEQYF; CDR3 DNA: TGTGCCAGCAGGCCAGGGGCGAGCTCCTACGAGCAGTACTTC
clone size: .; D gene: .; V gene: TRBV12-3/TRBV12-4; J gene: TRBJ1-2; CDR3 protein: CASSSGAGYGYTF; CDR3 DNA: TGTGCCAGCAGTTCTGGGGCCGGGTATGGCTACACCTTC
clone size: .; D gene: .; V gene: TRBV6-1; J gene: TRBJ1-2; CDR3 protein: CASSEMGANYGYTF; CDR3 DNA: TGTGCCAGCAGTGAAATGGGGGCGAACTATGGCTACACCTTC
clone size: .; D gene: .; V gene: TRBV19; J gene: TRBJ2-7; CDR3 protein: CASSPALDYEQYF; CDR3 DNA: TGTGCCAGTAGTCCTGCACTAGATTACGAGCAGTACTTC
clone size: .; D gene: .; V gene: TRBV19; J gene: TRBJ1-5; CDR3 protein: CASSSRGYNQPQHF; CDR3 DNA: TGTGCCAGTAGTAGTCGGGGTTACAATCAGCCCCAGCATTTT
clone size: .; D gene: TRBD2; V gene: TRBV19; J gene: TRBJ2-5; CDR3 protein: CASSVLRGGRETQYF; CDR3 DNA: TGTGCCAGTAGTGTACTTCGTGGCGGGAGAGAGACCCAGTACTTC
clone size: .; D gene: .; V gene: TRBV4-3; J gene: TRBJ1-2; CDR3 protein: CASSRDSGDYGYTF; CDR3 DNA: TGCGCCAGCAGCCGCGATTCGGGGGACTATGGCTACACCTTC
clone size: .; D gene: .; V gene: TRBV7-9; J gene: TRBJ1-1; CDR3 protein: CASSFLLMNTEAFF; CDR3 DNA: TGTGCCAGCAGCTTTCTCCTAATGAACACTGAAGCTTTCTTT
clone size: once; D gene: .; V gene: TRBV30; J gene: TRBJ1-1; CDR3 protein: CAWRSRANTEAFF; CDR3 DNA: TGTGCCTGGCGGTCGAGGGCGAACACTGAAGCTTTCTTT
clone size: .; D gene: .; V gene: TRBV6-5; J gene: TRBJ2-2; CDR3 protein: CASRSSGTNTGELFF; CDR3 DNA: TGTGCCAGCAGATCAAGCGGGACAAACACCGGGGAGCTGTTTTTT
clone size: .; D gene: TRBD2; V gene: TRBV12-5; J gene: TRBJ2-1; CDR3 protein: CASGLTTGTSSYNEQFF; CDR3 DNA: TGTGCTAGTGGTTTGACCACCGGGACTAGCTCCTACAATGAGCAGTTCTTC
clone size: .; D gene: TRBD2; V gene: TRBV6-2/TRBV6-3; J gene: TRBJ2-3; CDR3 protein: CASSYSASGGVDTQYF; CDR3 DNA: TGTGCCAGCAGTTACTCGGCCAGCGGGGGGGTGGATACGCAGTATTTT
clone size: .; D gene: .; V gene: TRBV5-1; J gene: TRBJ1-5; CDR3 protein: CASSLGGEGQPQHF; CDR3 DNA: TGCGCCAGCAGCTTGGGCGGGGAGGGCCAGCCCCAGCATTTT
clone size: .; D gene: .; V gene: TRBV3-1/TRBV3-2; J gene: TRBJ2-1; CDR3 protein: CASSQTSYSNEQFF; CDR3 DNA: TGTGCCAGCAGCCAAACTAGCTATAGCAATGAGCAGTTCTTC
clone size: once; D gene: TRBD1; V gene: TRBV11-3; J gene: TRBJ1-2; CDR3 protein: CASSSTGAWDYGYTF; CDR3 DNA: TGTGCCAGCAGCTCAACAGGGGCGTGGGACTATGGCTACACCTTC
clone size: .; D gene: TRBD2; V gene: TRBV27; J gene: TRBJ2-3; CDR3 protein: CASSLLAGVTDTQYF; CDR3 DNA: TGTGCCAGCAGTCTTCTAGCGGGGGTCACAGATACGCAGTATTTT
clone size: .; D gene: .; V gene: TRBV5-1; J gene: TRBJ1-1; CDR3 protein: CASSFQQGGTEAFF; CDR3 DNA: TGCGCCAGCAGCTTCCAACAGGGCGGCACTGAAGCTTTCTTT
clone size: few; D gene: .; V gene: TRBV4-3; J gene: TRBJ2-3; CDR3 protein: CASSQDGQGDTQYF; CDR3 DNA: TGCGCCAGCAGCCAAGATGGCCAGGGAGATACGCAGTATTTT
clone size: .; D gene: .; V gene: TRBV6-5; J gene: TRBJ1-1; CDR3 protein: CASGRLNTEAFF; CDR3 DNA: TGTGCCAGCGGCAGGCTGAACACTGAAGCTTTCTTT
clone size: .; D gene: .; V gene: TRBV7-2; J gene: TRBJ1-1; CDR3 protein: CASSLGAWHTEAFF; CDR3 DNA: TGTGCCAGCAGCCTTGGGGCCTGGCACACTGAAGCTTTCTTT
clone size: .; D gene: TRBD2; V gene: TRBV7-3; J gene: TRBJ2-3; CDR3 protein: CASSLALRGERDTQYF; CDR3 DNA: TGTGCCAGCAGTTTGGCCTTACGGGGGGAGAGGGATACGCAGTATTTT
clone size: .; D gene: TRBD2; V gene: TRBV4-1; J gene: TRBJ2-1; CDR3 protein: CASSQQLAGGPYEQFF; CDR3 DNA: TGCGCCAGCAGCCAACAACTAGCGGGAGGGCCGTATGAGCAGTTCTTC
clone size: .; D gene: .; V gene: TRBV5-6; J gene: TRBJ1-2; CDR3 protein: CASSLAGGKHYGYTF; CDR3 DNA: TGTGCCAGCAGCTTGGCGGGGGGCAAGCACTATGGCTACACCTTC